One T cell receptor beta chain is described in this entry. Its antigen remains unknown. Treatment: some 20 received Ad26.COV2.S at low or high dose, single or two shots; 5 received placebo; per-sample allocation not given. Collection of the samples took place on day 63 after the first injection of vaccine or placebo. The sample came from a Boston adult aged 18-55 years. Only in-frame clones appear in the TCRdb table, and some are missing; sequencing was by immunoSEQ multiplex PCR. The sample holds around 300,000 clones, roughly 90% seen once. The germline gives CDR1 MNHEY, CDR2 SVGAGI. The V gene lost 8 bases and the J gene lost 8 bases, with 21 bases spanning the gap. CDR3 length: 15 residues. This sample was taken from a study of Ad26.COV2.S vaccination and SARS-CoV-2 variants. Study-wide points: Relative to placebo recipients, vaccine recipients exhibited elevated spike-specific TCR breadth. Assessments of TCR breadth and depth may have underestimated the total T cell responses. Substantial breadth was reportedly displayed by spike-specific CD8+ and CD4+ T cell responses after vaccination.

This TCR was sampled from a person aged 18-60 years who received the Ad26.COV2.S COVID-19 vaccine or a placebo. The chain uses TRBV6-5 and TRBJ1-4, with D hard to call. The sample was peripheral blood, taken in a trial of Ad26.COV2.S vaccine versus placebo. The CDR3 spells CASVTPGGLEEKLFF. The CDR3 DNA reads as TGTGCCAGCGTAACCCCGGGAGGCCTAGAAGAAAAACTGTTTTTT.